The T cell receptor (beta chain) under discussion was sequenced for a study of blood T cells in healthy people across ages. The CDR3 length is 16 residues. J lost 5 bases, V lost 6 bases, and 11 bases had no gene match. Germline CDR1 and CDR2: SQVTM and ANQGSEA. Study-wide results and limits: Naive CD4+ cells and diversity were both higher in long-lived donors than in aged donors.

Samples had at least 6.5 million PBMCs isolated from them. The authors ran a second PCR of roughly 6 to 12 cycles using a sample-barcoded 5' primer and a J-beta primer mix. Per sample, CDR3-containing paired-end reads numbered at least 2.5 million. TCRdb itself ran the 5' RACE reads through MiXCR, one entry per CDR3 protein. Among roughly 1.4 million distinct CDR3 sequences listed, 59% were seen once. Regarding this clonotype: The target antigen is unknown.

What was sequenced was blood. This chain connects TRBV29-1 to TRBJ2-1, with 12 bases aligning to TRBD2. This TCR derives from a man between 18 and 35 years old in good health. The CDR3 protein is CSVVPPTSGGHNEQFF. DNA of the CDR3: TGCAGCGTCGTACCTCCGACTAGCGGGGGACACAATGAGCAGTTCTTC.